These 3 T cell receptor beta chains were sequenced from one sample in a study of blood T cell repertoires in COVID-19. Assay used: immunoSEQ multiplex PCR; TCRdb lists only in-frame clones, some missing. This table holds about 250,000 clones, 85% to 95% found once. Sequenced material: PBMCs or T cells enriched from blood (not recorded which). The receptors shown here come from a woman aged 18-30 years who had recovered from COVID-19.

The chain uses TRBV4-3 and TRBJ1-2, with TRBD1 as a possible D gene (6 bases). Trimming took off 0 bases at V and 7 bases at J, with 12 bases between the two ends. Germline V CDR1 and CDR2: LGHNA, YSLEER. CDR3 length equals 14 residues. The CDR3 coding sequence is TGCGCCAGCAGCCAAGAAACGGGAGGGGGTGGCTACACCTTC. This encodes CASSQETGGGGYTF.

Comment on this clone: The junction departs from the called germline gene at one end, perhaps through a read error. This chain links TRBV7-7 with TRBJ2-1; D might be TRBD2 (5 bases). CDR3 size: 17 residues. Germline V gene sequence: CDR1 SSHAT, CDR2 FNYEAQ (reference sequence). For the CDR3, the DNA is TGTGCTAGCAGCTTAGAGGTGTTCGAGAGAGGGCACAATGAGCAGTTCTTC. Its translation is CASSLEVFERGHNEQFF.

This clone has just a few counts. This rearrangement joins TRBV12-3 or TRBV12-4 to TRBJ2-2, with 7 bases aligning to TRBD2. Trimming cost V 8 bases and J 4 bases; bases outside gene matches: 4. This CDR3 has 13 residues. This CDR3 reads CASPGGPTGELFF. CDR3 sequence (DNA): TGTGCCAGCCCGGGGGGTCCCACCGGGGAGCTGTTTTTT.